The 19 T cell receptor beta chains below were found in one sample sequenced in a study of cytomegalovirus exposure and HLA in healthy donors. PCR used 60 Vbeta primers and 13 Jbeta primers. Libraries were prepared by immunoSEQ multiplex PCR; TCRdb keeps only in-frame clonotypes and omits some of them. The data show 80,000 to 130,000 clones, with roughly three quarters seen just once and over 4% held by the top ten. Sequencing input: PBMCs. These receptor sequences come from a female donor in good health and CMV-seropositive.

The J gene is TRBJ2-7, the V gene TRBV5-5, with 8 nucleotides matching TRBD2. Germline loops: CDR1 SGHKS, CDR2 YYEKEE (reference sequence). The trim removed 4 bases at V and 5 bases at J, leaving 8 bases unmatched. This CDR3 spans 14 amino acids. The CDR3 is CASSPGGGSHEQYF. The CDR3 coding sequence is TGTGCCAGCAGCCCGGGGGGGGGTAGCCACGAGCAGTACTTC.

The chain uses TRBV6-1 and TRBJ1-2; the D gene is possibly TRBD1 (5 bases). CDR1 is MNHNS and CDR2 is SASEGT in the germline V gene. Trimming took off 7 bases at V and 0 bases at J, with 12 bases between the two ends. The CDR3 sequence is 14 residues long. The CDR3 DNA follows: TGTGCCAGCAAATCGGGGGGTTCTAACTATGGCTACACCTTC. Translated, it gives CASKSGGSNYGYTF.

The chain employs TRBV12-5 and TRBJ1-1, with TRBD1 as a possible D gene (5 bases). Germline CDR1 reads LGHNT; CDR2 reads FRNRAP. The CDR3 sequence is 17 residues long. Trimming removed 0 bases from V and 5 bases from J, with 19 bases in between. CDR3 sequence reads: CASGLVVTAGLDTEAFF. CDR3 nucleotide sequence: TGTGCTAGTGGTTTGGTCGTGACAGCGGGGCTTGATACTGAAGCTTTCTTT.

V usage is TRBV18 and J usage is TRBJ2-1; TRBD2 might be the D (5 bases). The V and J ends lost 5 bases and 7 bases respectively, with 9 bases between them. The CDR3 is made up of 12 amino acids. Germline V CDR1 and CDR2: KGHSH, LQKENI. The CDR3 nucleotides read TGTGCCAGCTCAAGGAGCGGAAATGAGCAGTTCTTC. Protein product: CASSRSGNEQFF.

The chain has TRBV5-1 and TRBJ1-1, with 9 bases aligning to TRBD1. This CDR3 region has 16 residues. Trimming cost V 1 base and J 2 bases; bases outside gene matches: 6. CDR1 SGHRS and CDR2 YFSETQ come from the germline V gene. The CDR3 region is CASSLTFTGGNTEAFF. In DNA, the CDR3 is TGCGCCAGCAGCTTGACATTTACAGGGGGCAACACTGAAGCTTTCTTT.

V is TRBV18 and J is TRBJ2-1; 8 nucleotides match TRBD1. The CDR3 is 16 residues long. Germline trimming cut 0 bases from V and 1 base from J; bases unmatched to any gene: 2. Looked up from germline, CDR1 is KGHSH and CDR2 is LQKENI. The CDR3 DNA reads TGTGCCAGCTCACCACCGGGACAGGTTTCCTACAATGAGCAGTTCTTC. Translating it yields CASSPPGQVSYNEQFF.

V usage is TRBV19 and J usage is TRBJ1-4; 7 bases line up with TRBD1. The germline CDR1 and CDR2 sequences are LNHDA and SQIVND (reference sequence). The CDR3 totals 16 residues. Losses at the gene ends were 5 bases for V and 0 bases for J; bases not matched to a gene: 6. The DNA for the CDR3 is TGTGCCAGTAGTCTCGCTGGGACAGCAACTAATGAAAAACTGTTTTTT. It encodes CASSLAGTATNEKLFF.

This chain uses TRBV5-1 with TRBJ2-2, with D possibly matching TRBD2 (8 bases). This CDR3 is 16 amino acids long. Germline V gives CDR1 SGHRS, CDR2 YFSETQ. V shed 0 bases and J shed 10 bases, with 19 bases lying between them. The CDR3 sequence: CASSLGPGTAGEELFF. In DNA form, the CDR3 reads TGCGCCAGCAGCTTGGGACCCGGGACAGCGGGGGAGGAGCTGTTTTTT.

This clone showed up just once. The sample carries other DNA sequences with the same CDR3. The V call is TRBV4-1, the J call TRBJ1-3; 8 bases fit TRBD1. CDR3 length: 16 residues. The germline CDR1 and CDR2 sequences are MGHRA and YSYEKL. Unmatched junction bases numbered 8, after V lost 4 bases and J lost 3 bases. The CDR3 bases are TGCGCCAGCAGCCCGCATGACAGGGGCGTTGGAAACACCATATATTTT. It translates to CASSPHDRGVGNTIYF.

The V gene is TRBV9, the J gene TRBJ1-5; the match to TRBD1 covers 8 bases. Germline V lookup: CDR1 SGDLS, CDR2 YYNGEE. CDR3 length equals 18 residues. V was pared by 4 bases and J by 0 bases, with 12 bases of the junction left unmatched. Here the CDR3 DNA reads TGTGCCAGCAGCTACCCCGGGACAGGCTGGCGTAGCAATCAGCCCCAGCATTTT. It translates to CASSYPGTGWRSNQPQHF.

CDR3 nucleotides: TGTGCCAGCAGTCACGGGGGACCAACTAATGAAAAACTGTTTTTT. This sequence encodes CASSHGGPTNEKLFF. The rearrangement links TRBV6-6 to TRBJ1-4, with D perhaps matching TRBD1 (5 bases). The V gene's germline CDR1 is MNHNY and CDR2 SVGAGI (reference sequence). Trimming removed 5 bases from V and 0 bases from J, with 10 bases in between. The CDR3 contains 15 residues.

The rearrangement joins TRBV27 to TRBJ2-5; D might be TRBD1 (6 bases). The CDR3 spans 12 residues. Germline V CDR1 and CDR2: MNHEY, SMNVEV (reference sequence). V dropped 6 bases and J dropped 2 bases, with 7 bases sitting between them. CDR3 coding DNA: TGTGCCAGCAGAGGACAGCAAGAGACCCAGTACTTC. This gives the protein CASRGQQETQYF.

The rearrangement joins TRBV19 to TRBJ2-7; 8 nucleotides align to TRBD1. Looked up from germline, CDR1 is LNHDA and CDR2 is SQIVND (reference sequence). J was trimmed by 2 bases and V by 5 bases; bases with no gene match: 8. The CDR3 runs to 15 residues. CDR3 coding DNA: TGTGCCAGTAGTTTGACAGGGGCCCTCACCTACGAGCAGTACTTC. It encodes CASSLTGALTYEQYF.

To note about this clone: The junction departs from germline at one end; a sequencing error may be responsible. V is TRBV10-2 and J is TRBJ2-4; TRBD1 agrees at 8 bases. The CDR3 sequence is 18 residues long. Germline loops: CDR1 WSHSY, CDR2 SAAADI. Here the CDR3 DNA reads TGCGCCAGCAGTGACCCCCCCCAGGGGGCCTTAGCCAAAAACAGTCAGTACTTC. Encoded protein: CASSDPPQGALAKNSQYF.

This chain links TRBV30 with TRBJ2-3; D is possibly TRBD2 (5 bases). The germline V gene encodes CDR1 GTSNPN and CDR2 SVGIG (reference sequence). Trimming cost V 5 bases and J 0 bases, with 15 bases left between them. The CDR3 is 15 amino acids. The CDR3 reads CAWSSDWRSTDTQYF. In DNA form, the CDR3 reads TGTGCCTGGTCCTCCGATTGGAGGAGCACAGATACGCAGTATTTT.

This chain uses TRBV18 with TRBJ2-3, with unresolved D. The CDR3 length is 18 residues. Germline lookup yields CDR1 KGHSH and CDR2 LQKENI. Trimming cost V 4 bases and J 2 bases, with 22 bases left between them. In DNA, the CDR3 is TGTGCCAGCTCACTAATCCTGACTGGTTCCCTTATCACAGATACGCAGTATTTT. Amino acids: CASSLILTGSLITDTQYF.

In its sample, this clone was seen once. The chain uses TRBV6-5 and TRBJ1-2, with 7 bases that match TRBD1. Germline V lookup: CDR1 MNHEY, CDR2 SVGAGI. With V trimmed by 6 bases and J by 6 bases, 7 bases remained unmatched. This CDR3 region has 13 residues. As DNA, the CDR3 is TGTGCCAGCAGCCCGACAGGGACCCATGGCTACACCTTC. This sequence encodes CASSPTGTHGYTF.

V and J are TRBV6-1 and TRBJ2-7, with 8 bases that match TRBD2. Trimming took 1 base from V and 4 from J; bases not matched to a gene: 6. This CDR3 is built from 15 residues. Germline assignment: CDR1 MNHNS and CDR2 SASEGT. The CDR3 region has the DNA TGTGCCAGCAGTGAAGGCGGCGGGGGGTTGTACGAGCAGTACTTC. It yields the protein CASSEGGGGLYEQYF.

The J gene is TRBJ2-1, the V gene TRBV29-1, with 9 bases aligning to TRBD2. This CDR3 comprises 17 residues. Per germline, CDR1 SQVTM and CDR2 ANQGSEA. J gave up 5 bases and V 3 bases, and 14 bases lay outside the gene matches. In DNA form, the CDR3 reads TGCAGCGTTGACGGTAAATTTGCGGGGGGGCCGGACAATGAGCAGTTCTTC. Translated, it gives CSVDGKFAGGPDNEQFF.